This T cell receptor beta chain was retrieved from a study of T-cell memory formation after mild COVID-19 listed by TCRdb under 2021. For the wider study: TCR sequence clusters from the two donors were found to be largely donor specific. Two young, previously healthy adult volunteers, one female and one male, were included in the cohort. In a couple of donors, T-cell clones that expanded and contracted after mild COVID-19 were followed by sequencing TCRalpha and TCRbeta repertoires longitudinally. Findings and caveats that apply to the study as a whole: Some responding clones were detected in pre-infection memory, suggesting pre-existing cross-reactive memory T cells joined the SARS-CoV-2 response. Clones that contracted from day 15 to 85 showed balanced CD4/CD8 phenotypes, whereas a second wave of clones that expanded from day 15 to 37 leaned towards CD4+. The second-wave clones that peaked on day 37 were not confirmed to be SARS-CoV-2 specific. Only two mild cases were covered by the study, and larger cohorts that include severe cases with pre-infection samples were considered necessary. Contracting CD4+ clones were found mainly in CM and EM memory subsets, while CD8+ clones were enriched in EMRA.

Ficoll-Paque density gradient centrifugation was the method used to isolate PBMCs. A note on this clonotype: Its target antigen remains unknown. There are no base qualities to consult, and no much larger clone falls within one base.

The listed sequencing device is Illumina NovaSeq 6000. cDNA libraries for TCRalpha and TCRbeta were prepared by 5'RACE using constant-segment primers, with sample barcodes and unique molecular identifiers added. RNA was extracted from every sample with Trizol reagent. Amplification of the libraries took two PCR steps, and the second step added a second sample barcode plus Illumina TruSeq adapters. Sequencing of the libraries was done on an Illumina NovaSeq, producing 2 x 150 bp paired-end reads. The authors processed their data as follows. The reads were demultiplexed and collapsed into UMI-guided consensus sequences using migec v1.2.7. Using mixcr v2.1.11, UMI consensuses were aligned to TRA and TRB V and J templates and then assembled into clonotypes. Expanded or contracted clonotypes were those called significant by both edgeR and NoisET, with noise models trained on biological replicates. For edgeR calls, a false discovery rate-adjusted p below 0.01 and a log2 fold-change threshold of 1 were applied. As an exploratory analysis of dynamics, max-normalized trajectories of the 1000 most abundant clonotypes were examined by PCA with hierarchical clustering. The CD4 or CD8 phenotype of responding clones was assigned using the separately sequenced CD4+ and CD8+ repertoires. The public reads were quality trimmed at Q25 with fastp and then assembled into clones with MiXCR by TCRdb, keeping productive beta chains. When rows share a CDR3 protein, they turn into one entry using the most common DNA and genes. These V and J calls rely on TCRdb rather than the paper's analysis. For this sample the table gives about 320,000 distinct CDR3 sequences, of which roughly an eighth were detected only once. The ten largest clones take up approximately 22% of the sample.

This TCR derives from a man younger than 35 who had mild COVID-19 (a few samples of this study predate the infection). The sample titles of this study are shuffled in the database, so cell type and time point are left out; the donor was told from shared clones. The sequencing input was PBMCs or a T cell subset sorted from them (not recorded which).

The DNA is TGCAGTGCTAGAAGCAGATACAATCAGCCCCAGCATTTT. It specifies CSARSRYNQPQHF. The V and J segments used are TRBV20-1 and TRBJ1-5, with the D gene not confidently named. Inclusive of the bounding cysteine and phenylalanine, the CDR3 is 13 residues long. Kept here is only the CDR3 DNA, which spans 39 bases and is read in frame from base 1. V is pared back by 2 bases and J by 3 bases, with 8 bases lying between the germline termini. Sequences DFQATT (CDR1) and SNEGSKA (CDR2) are obtained from the germline V gene (reference sequence).